A selection of T cell receptor beta chains follows, all from one sample in a study of blood T cell repertoires in COVID-19. Some clones are missing from TCRdb's copy, which holds only in-frame ones; the method was immunoSEQ multiplex PCR. The sample holds roughly 150,000 clones, around 88% seen once. The material sequenced was peripheral blood. The origin of the receptors is a woman in her sixties or seventies who had recovered from COVID-19. Each CDR3 is given with its conserved first and last residue. D genes are given only for firm matches. Clone size, where shown, is once, few, many, or a class for clones that have expanded.

d_gene | j_gene | v_gene | abundance | CDR3nt | CDR3aa
NA | TRBJ1-6 | TRBV14 | NA | TGTGCCAGCAGCCAAGGCATGAGCTCCTATAATTCACCCCTCCACTTT | CASSQGMSSYNSPLHF
NA | TRBJ1-1 | TRBV27 | once | TGTGCCAGCAGTTTTACCGGACAGACTGAAGCTTTCTTT | CASSFTGQTEAFF
TRBD1 | TRBJ2-3 | TRBV18 | NA | TGTGCCAGCTCACCTGGGACAGGGGAAGATACGCAGTATTTT | CASSPGTGEDTQYF
NA | TRBJ2-5 | TRBV2 | NA | TGTGCCAGCAGTGAAGCTTTTTTTCGAGTGATCCAAGAGACCCAGTACTTC | CASSEAFFRVIQETQYF
TRBD1 | TRBJ1-1 | TRBV5-1 | NA | TGCGCCAGCAGCTTGGCCCCGGGACAGGGAGGGATCACTGAAGCTTTCTTT | CASSLAPGQGGITEAFF
NA | TRBJ2-3 | TRBV30 | NA | TGTGCCTGGAGCTGGGGGCTCACAGATACGCAGTATTTT | CAWSWGLTDTQYF
NA | TRBJ1-1 | TRBV5-1 | NA | TGCGCCAGCAGCTTGGCGGTGTCGAACACTGAAGCTTTCTTT | CASSLAVSNTEAFF
TRBD2 | TRBJ2-3 | TRBV4-2 | NA | TGTGCCAGCAGCCACACACTAGCGGGGAGAACAGATACGCAGTATTTT | CASSHTLAGRTDTQYF
TRBD1 | TRBJ1-2 | TRBV6-5 | NA | TGTGCCAGCAGCCTCGGGACAGGGTCTAACTATGGCTACACCTTC | CASSLGTGSNYGYTF
NA | TRBJ1-1 | TRBV12-3/TRBV12-4 | once | TGTGCCAGCTCGGGACAAACGAACACTGAAGCTTTCTTT | CASSGQTNTEAFF
NA | TRBJ1-2 | TRBV19 | NA | TGTGCCAGTAGTATCTCAGGGTTCGGCTATGGCTACACCTTC | CASSISGFGYGYTF
NA | TRBJ1-6 | TRBV9 | NA | TGTGCCAGCAGCGTAGAAGCGGGGAGGGGGTCACCCCTCCACTTT | CASSVEAGRGSPLHF
NA | TRBJ2-7 | TRBV5-1 | NA | TGCGCCAGCAGCCACAGCGGGCCCTCCTACGAGCAGTACTTC | CASSHSGPSYEQYF
NA | TRBJ1-4 | TRBV5-8 | NA | TGTGCCAGCAGCTTTGGGCAGGTTGAAAAACTGTTTTTT | CASSFGQVEKLFF
TRBD1 | TRBJ1-2 | TRBV27 | NA | TGTGCCAGCAGTTTAGGACAGGGGTTCCGACTTGGCTACACCTTC | CASSLGQGFRLGYTF
TRBD2 | TRBJ2-3 | TRBV5-4 | NA | TGTGCCAGCACCCGCGGGGGGCAGACAGATACGCAGTATTTT | CASTRGGQTDTQYF
NA | TRBJ2-3 | TRBV28 | NA | TGTGCCAGCAGTTTACCCAACGGGATCGGCGATACGCAGTATTTT | CASSLPNGIGDTQYF
NA | TRBJ1-2 | TRBV7-9 | NA | TGTGCCAGCAGCTTAACGATTAGCTATGGCTACACCTTC | CASSLTISYGYTF
TRBD2 | TRBJ2-1 | TRBV7-2 | NA | TGTGCCAGCAGCCCCGGGGGGGAGCAGTTCTTC | CASSPGGEQFF
NA | TRBJ1-5 | TRBV28 | once | TGTGCCAGCAGTTTTGTAAGGGGGTATCAGCCCCAGCATTTT | CASSFVRGYQPQHF
TRBD1 | TRBJ1-6 | TRBV23-1 | NA | TGCGCCAGCAGTCCGACCATAGGACAGGTAAATTCACCCCTCCACTTT | CASSPTIGQVNSPLHF
TRBD1 | TRBJ1-1 | TRBV10-3 | NA | TGTGCCATCAGCAAGGGACAGGGGGACACTGAAGCTTTCTTT | CAISKGQGDTEAFF
NA | TRBJ2-2 | TRBV7-9 | NA | TGTGCCAGCAGCGCCGGACAGGTGCGGGGCACCGGGGAGCTGTTTTTT | CASSAGQVRGTGELFF
NA | TRBJ2-5 | TRBV2 | NA | TGTGCCAGCAGGACGACAGACAAAAAAGAGACCCAGTACTTC | CASRTTDKKETQYF
NA | TRBJ2-1 | TRBV12-3/TRBV12-4 | NA | TGTGCCAGCGGGGTGGGGCCGAACAATGAGCAGTTCTTC | CASGVGPNNEQFF
NA | TRBJ1-4 | TRBV7-2 | NA | TGTGCCAGCAGCTTTGGGGGGGCTAATGAAAAACTGTTTTTT | CASSFGGANEKLFF
NA | TRBJ1-3 | TRBV2 | NA | TGTGCCAGCAGCCCCTCAGGCTCCTCTGGAAACACCATATATTTT | CASSPSGSSGNTIYF
NA | TRBJ1-1 | TRBV19 | NA | TGTGGGACCAGGGTGGGCACTGAAGCTTTCTTT | CGTRVGTEAFF
NA | TRBJ1-1 | TRBV7-9 | few | TGTGCCAGCAACCCACCGGGGGTCAGGATGAACACTGAAGCTTTCTTT | CASNPPGVRMNTEAFF
TRBD1 | TRBJ2-6 | TRBV6-2/TRBV6-3 | NA | TGTGCCAGCAGTTGGGGACAGGGCCCCTCTGGGGCCAACGTCCTGACTTTC | CASSWGQGPSGANVLTF
NA | TRBJ2-3 | TRBV5-1 | NA | TGCGCCAGCAGCGCCGGACAGTCAAGCCTCACAGATACGCAGTATTTT | CASSAGQSSLTDTQYF
TRBD2 | TRBJ2-1 | TRBV15 | NA | TGTGCCACCAGCAGTCGGCCTAGCGGGAGTTATGGTGAGCAGTTCTTC | CATSSRPSGSYGEQFF
NA | TRBJ2-3 | TRBV7-3 | NA | TGTGCCAGCAGCCCAGTCGCGGCCACATCAGATACGCAGTATTTT | CASSPVAATSDTQYF
NA | TRBJ2-7 | TRBV7-3 | NA | TGTGCCAGCAGCTTAGCGCCGCGATACGAGCAGTACTTC | CASSLAPRYEQYF
NA | TRBJ2-7 | TRBV20-1 | NA | TGCAACCCCGGGACAATAGACCAGTACTTC | CNPGTIDQYF
NA | TRBJ2-5 | TRBV18 | NA | TGTGCCAGCTCACCCTCGACGGACACAGAGACCCAGTACTTC | CASSPSTDTETQYF
NA | TRBJ1-2 | TRBV12-5 | NA | TGTGCTAGTGGTTTGTTACCGGGACTGCTGGTTCGGGGCTACACCTTC | CASGLLPGLLVRGYTF
NA | TRBJ1-3 | TRBV6-5 | NA | TGTGCCAGCAGTTTCCGGTCTGGAAACACCATATATTTT | CASSFRSGNTIYF
NA | TRBJ1-1 | TRBV21-1 | NA | TGTGCCACCAACCCACCCCCAGGCTACCACACTGAAGCTTTCTTT | CATNPPPGYHTEAFF
NA | TRBJ1-5 | TRBV5-1 | NA | TGCGCCAGCAGCTTGGGCGGGGTTTATAGCAATCAGCCCCAGCATTTT | CASSLGGVYSNQPQHF
TRBD1 | TRBJ1-1 | TRBV10-2 | few | TGCGCCAGCAGCCACGCAGGGGGCTCTGAAGCTTTCTTT | CASSHAGGSEAFF